This passage covers 17 T cell receptor beta chains from one sample sequenced in a study of beta chain features in type 1 diabetes. Expressed TCRB transcripts were sequenced after all isolated RNA was converted to cDNA. This table comes from immunoSEQ multiplex PCR, and its TCRdb copy is limited to in-frame clones, with some not included. The sample lists around 400,000 clones; roughly 15% were seen once. The sample consisted of naive CD4+ T cells from blood. The receptor set was obtained from a woman aged 18-29 years in good health.

This clone has only a few counts. V is TRBV30 and J is TRBJ1-4, with 7 bases aligning to TRBD1. Germline CDR1 is GTSNPN and CDR2 is SVGIG (reference sequence). Trimming at V came to 6 bases and at J to 12 bases, leaving 7 bases not matched to a gene. The CDR3 extends over 11 amino acids. DNA of the CDR3: TGTGCCTGCTTCGCCGGGACAGAACTGTTTTTT. It codes for CACFAGTELFF.

The V call is TRBV29-1, the J call TRBJ2-7; D is ambiguous. V was pared by 4 bases and J by 2 bases, with 15 bases between. Germline CDR1 SQVTM, CDR2 ANQGSEA. CDR3 length: 14 residues. The CDR3 sequence is CSVGGRSGTYEQYF. CDR3 nucleotide sequence: TGCAGCGTTGGAGGCCGTTCGGGTACCTACGAGCAGTACTTC.

The gene calls are TRBV19 and TRBJ1-5, with D possibly matching TRBD1 (6 bases). Germline CDR1 and CDR2: LNHDA and SQIVND (reference sequence). The CDR3 contains 15 residues. Trimming stripped 7 bases from V and 2 bases from J, with 15 bases between. The CDR3 bases are TGTGCCAGTATGGCTGGGCCAGGGGGCAATCAGCCCCAGCATTTT. Its translation is CASMAGPGGNQPQHF.

The CDR3 protein is CASSLALVGAISGANVLTF. CDR3 DNA sequence: TGTGCCAGCAGCTTAGCGTTAGTTGGGGCCATATCTGGGGCCAACGTCCTGACTTTC. The gene calls are TRBV7-9 and TRBJ2-6, with D perhaps matching TRBD1 (5 bases). Germline V gives CDR1 SEHNR, CDR2 FQNEAQ (reference sequence). This CDR3 comprises 19 residues. Deletions cut 0 bases from V and 1 base from J, with 16 bases between.

This sequence joins TRBV7-9 and TRBJ1-2, with TRBD1 matching over 7 bases. Trimming cost V 4 bases and J 6 bases; bases outside gene matches: 8. CDR1 and CDR2 (germline): SEHNR, FQNEAQ (reference sequence). This CDR3 has 14 residues. The CDR3 sequence: CASSSLTGADGYTF. Written as DNA, the CDR3 is TGTGCCAGCAGCTCCCTCACAGGGGCAGATGGCTACACCTTC.

This clone was picked up a small number of times. The CDR3 DNA reads TGCAGCGTTGACCAGGGGGGATTATGGTTCTTC. Amino acids: CSVDQGGLWFF. V is TRBV29-1 and J is TRBJ2-1; weak D call: TRBD1 (7 bases). The V and J ends lost 3 bases and 15 bases respectively, with 15 bases between them. This CDR3 contains 11 residues. In germline, CDR1 is SQVTM, CDR2 ANQGSEA.

The gene calls are TRBV18 and TRBJ2-1, with 10 bases identical to TRBD2. The germline V gene encodes CDR1 KGHSH and CDR2 LQKENI. V lost 1 base to trimming and J lost 4 bases; unmatched junction nucleotides: 4. The CDR3 is 16 amino acids. CDR3 region: CASSPRTSGMYNEQFF. The CDR3 bases are TGTGCCAGCTCACCACGCACTAGCGGGATGTACAATGAGCAGTTCTTC.

This chain links TRBV5-1 with TRBJ2-5; 8 bases align to TRBD2. CDR3 size: 15 residues. After removal of 3 bases from V and 1 base from J, the junction contained 5 bases not matched to a gene. CDR1 is SGHRS, CDR2 YFSETQ, per germline. Here the CDR3 reads CASSWRAGAQETQYF. The CDR3 DNA sequence: TGCGCCAGCAGCTGGCGAGCGGGAGCCCAAGAGACCCAGTACTTC. Looking up the rest from reference TRBV5-1 and TRBJ2-5 gives the full variable domain: KAGVTQTPRYLIKTRGQQVTLSCSPISGHRSVSWYQQTPGQGLQFLFEYFSETQRNKGNFPGRFSGRQFSNSRSEMNVSTLELGDSALYLCASSWRAGAQETQYFGPGTRLLVL.

This clone has only a few counts. The sample contains more than one DNA sequence encoding this CDR3. The J gene is TRBJ1-1, the V gene TRBV10-3; D gene uncertain. This CDR3 spans 11 amino acids. Germline V gene sequence: CDR1 ENHRY, CDR2 SYGVKD. Trimming removed 5 bases at V and 1 base at J, with 2 bases between. The chain's CDR3 is CAISRNTEAFF. The CDR3 region has the DNA TGTGCCATCAGTCGGAACACTGAAGCTTTCTTT.

This chain uses TRBV7-9 with TRBJ2-4; 11 positions agree with TRBD1. Trimming at V came to 5 bases and at J to 1 base, leaving 10 bases not matched to a gene. The CDR3 covers 18 residues. Per germline, CDR1 SEHNR and CDR2 FQNEAQ (reference sequence). CDR3 residues: CASSGQGASFLAKNIQYF. CDR3 sequence (DNA): TGTGCCAGCAGCGGACAGGGGGCAAGTTTCCTGGCCAAAAACATTCAGTACTTC.

The chain is built from TRBV29-1 and TRBJ2-7; maybe TRBD2 (5 bases). CDR1 is SQVTM and CDR2 is ANQGSEA in the germline V gene. Trimming took 4 bases from V and 5 from J, leaving 12 bases between them. The CDR3 is 12 amino acids. The CDR3 DNA follows: TGCAGCGTTGCTCGGGGAAACGACGAGCAGTACTTC. This translates into CSVARGNDEQYF.

The gene calls are TRBV28 and TRBJ1-1, with 10 bases identical to TRBD1. This CDR3 has 15 amino acids. Looked up from germline, CDR1 is MDHEN and CDR2 is SYDVKM. After removal of 6 bases from V and 0 bases from J, the junction contained 4 bases not matched to a gene. The CDR3 sequence is CASRTGGGLNTEAFF. CDR3 bases: TGTGCCAGCAGGACAGGGGGCGGCCTGAACACTGAAGCTTTCTTT.

This chain links TRBV11-2 with TRBJ2-3, with TRBD2 matching over 13 bases. V gave up 3 bases and J gave up 2 bases; unmatched junction bases: 5. Germline CDR1 and CDR2: SGHAT and FQNNGV. CDR3 length: 17 amino acids. CDR3 nucleotide sequence: TGTGCCAGCAGCTTCTCCGGGACTAGCGGGATCACAGATACGCAGTATTTT. Its translation is CASSFSGTSGITDTQYF.

This chain links TRBV14 with TRBJ2-7; no clear D gene. The CDR3 has 11 amino acids. The germline V gene has CDR1 SGHDN and CDR2 FVKESK. V was clipped by 4 bases and J by 4 bases, with 5 bases between them. CDR3 sequence: CASSLMYEQYF. In nucleotides, the CDR3 is TGTGCCAGCAGCCTAATGTACGAGCAGTACTTC.

The sample holds a few counts of this clone. The chain employs TRBV9 and TRBJ2-3; 9 bases align to TRBD1. Losses at the gene ends were 2 bases for V and 6 bases for J; bases not matched to a gene: 4. The CDR3 is 14 amino acids. Germline CDR1 SGDLS, CDR2 YYNGEE. The CDR3 is CASSVRDRVDTQYF. In DNA form, the CDR3 reads TGTGCCAGCAGCGTGAGGGACAGGGTGGATACGCAGTATTTT.

This clone was counted a few times. The V call is TRBV19, the J call TRBJ2-1; TRBD2 matches at 9 bases. CDR1 is LNHDA, CDR2 SQIVND, per germline (reference sequence). The CDR3 totals 15 residues. The J segment lost 4 bases and the V segment lost 7 bases, leaving 8 bases of the junction unmatched. The chain's CDR3 is CASNWGAGGYNEQFF. Here the CDR3 DNA reads TGTGCCAGTAATTGGGGGGCGGGAGGGTACAATGAGCAGTTCTTC.

The chain employs TRBV27 and TRBJ2-1, with 13 bases aligning to TRBD2. Germline CDR1 MNHEY, CDR2 SMNVEV (reference sequence). The CDR3 loop spans 15 amino acids. J lost 12 bases, V lost 5 bases, and 10 bases had no gene match. The CDR3 here is CASSPGTSGNGGQFF. In DNA form, the CDR3 reads TGTGCCAGCAGTCCCGGGACTAGCGGGAACGGGGGGCAGTTCTTC.